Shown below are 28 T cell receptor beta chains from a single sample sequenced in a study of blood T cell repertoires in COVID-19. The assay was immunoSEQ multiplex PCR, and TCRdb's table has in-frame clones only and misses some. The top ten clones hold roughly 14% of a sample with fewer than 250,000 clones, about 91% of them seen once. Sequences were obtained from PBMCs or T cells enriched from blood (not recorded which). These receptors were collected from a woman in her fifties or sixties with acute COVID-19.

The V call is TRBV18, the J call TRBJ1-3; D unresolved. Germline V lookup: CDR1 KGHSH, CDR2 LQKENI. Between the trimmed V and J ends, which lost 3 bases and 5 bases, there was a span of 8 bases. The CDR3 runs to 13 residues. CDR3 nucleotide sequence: TGTGCCAGCTCACCGTCGGTCCGAAACACCATATATTTT. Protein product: CASSPSVRNTIYF.

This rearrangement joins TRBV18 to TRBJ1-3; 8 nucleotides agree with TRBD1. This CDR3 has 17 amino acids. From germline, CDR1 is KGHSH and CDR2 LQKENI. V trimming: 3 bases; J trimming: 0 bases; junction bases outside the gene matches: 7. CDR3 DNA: TGTGCCAGCTCACCCCGGACAGGGAACCCCTCTGGAAACACCATATATTTT. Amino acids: CASSPRTGNPSGNTIYF.

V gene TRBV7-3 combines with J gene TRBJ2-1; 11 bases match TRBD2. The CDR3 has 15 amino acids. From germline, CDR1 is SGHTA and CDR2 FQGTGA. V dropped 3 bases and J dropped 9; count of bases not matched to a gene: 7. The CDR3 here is CASSFSLAGAGEQFF. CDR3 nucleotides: TGTGCCAGCAGCTTTTCACTAGCGGGAGCTGGTGAGCAGTTCTTC.

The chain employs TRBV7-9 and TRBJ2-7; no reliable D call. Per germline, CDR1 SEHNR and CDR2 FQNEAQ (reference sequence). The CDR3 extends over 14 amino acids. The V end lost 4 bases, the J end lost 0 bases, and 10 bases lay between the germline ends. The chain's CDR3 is CASSSGSSSYEQYF. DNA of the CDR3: TGTGCCAGCAGCTCCGGGTCCTCCTCCTACGAGCAGTACTTC.

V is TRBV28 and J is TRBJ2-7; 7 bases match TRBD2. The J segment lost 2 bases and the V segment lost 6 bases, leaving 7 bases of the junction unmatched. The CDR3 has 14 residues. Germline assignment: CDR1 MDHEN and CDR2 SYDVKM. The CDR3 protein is CASRGGKPPYEQYF. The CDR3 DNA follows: TGTGCCAGCAGGGGAGGGAAACCTCCCTACGAGCAGTACTTC. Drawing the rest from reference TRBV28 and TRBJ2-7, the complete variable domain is DVKVTQSSRYLVKRTGEKVFLECVQDMDHENMFWYRQDPGLGLRLIYFSYDVKMKEKGDIPEGYSVSREKKERFSLILESASTNQTSMYLCASRGGKPPYEQYFGPGTRLTVT.

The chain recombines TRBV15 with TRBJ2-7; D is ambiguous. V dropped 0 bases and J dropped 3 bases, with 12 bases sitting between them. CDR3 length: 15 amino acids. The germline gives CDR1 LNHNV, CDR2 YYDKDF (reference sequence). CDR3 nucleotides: TGTGCCACCAGCAGAGATCTGAGCCCTGTCTACGAGCAGTACTTC. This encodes CATSRDLSPVYEQYF.

The CDR3 DNA reads TGTGCCAGCAGTGTCGCAGGGACCTACGAGCAGTACTTC. Its protein is CASSVAGTYEQYF. The chain employs TRBV12-3 or TRBV12-4 and TRBJ2-7; D might be TRBD1 (5 bases). This CDR3 is built from 13 residues. The V end was cut by 5 bases, the J end by 2 bases, with 10 bases between.

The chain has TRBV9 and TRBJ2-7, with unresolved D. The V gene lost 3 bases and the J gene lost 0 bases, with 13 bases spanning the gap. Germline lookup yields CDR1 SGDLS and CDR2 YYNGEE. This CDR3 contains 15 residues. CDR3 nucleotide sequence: TGTGCCAGCAGCGGAGGAGATATCAGCTCCTACGAGCAGTACTTC. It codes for CASSGGDISSYEQYF. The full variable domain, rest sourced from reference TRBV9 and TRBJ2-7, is DSGVTQTPKHLITATGQRVTLRCSPRSGDLSVYWYQQSLDQGLQFLIQYYNGEERAKGNILERFSAQQFPDLHSELNLSSLELGDSALYFCASSGGDISSYEQYFGPGTRLTVT.

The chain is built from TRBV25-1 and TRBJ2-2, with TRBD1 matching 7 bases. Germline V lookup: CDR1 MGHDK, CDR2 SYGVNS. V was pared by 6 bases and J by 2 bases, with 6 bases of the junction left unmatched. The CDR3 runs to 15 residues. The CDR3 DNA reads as TGTGCCAGCAGACTCGGGACAGTAAACACCGGGGAGCTGTTTTTT. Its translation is CASRLGTVNTGELFF. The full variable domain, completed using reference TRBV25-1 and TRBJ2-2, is EADIYQTPRYLVIGTGKKITLECSQTMGHDKMYWYQQDPGMELHLIHYSYGVNSTEKGDLSSESTVSRIRTEHFPLTLESARPSHTSQYLCASRLGTVNTGELFFGEGSRLTVL.

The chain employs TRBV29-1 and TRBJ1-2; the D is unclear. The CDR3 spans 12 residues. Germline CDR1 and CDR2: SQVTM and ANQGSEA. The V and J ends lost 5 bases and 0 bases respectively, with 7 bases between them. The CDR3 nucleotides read TGCAGCGTTACCAGGACTAACTATGGCTACACCTTC. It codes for CSVTRTNYGYTF.

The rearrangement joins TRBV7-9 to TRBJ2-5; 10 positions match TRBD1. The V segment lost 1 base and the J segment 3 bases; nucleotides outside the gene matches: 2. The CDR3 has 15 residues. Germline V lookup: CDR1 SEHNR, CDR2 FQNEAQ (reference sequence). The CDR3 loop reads CASSLGGQGEETQYF. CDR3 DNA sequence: TGTGCCAGCAGCTTAGGAGGACAGGGGGAAGAGACCCAGTACTTC.

CDR3 in amino acids: CASSFSQGMNYGYTF. Written as DNA, the CDR3 is TGTGCCAGCAGCTTTTCCCAGGGAATGAACTATGGCTACACCTTC. The rearrangement joins TRBV7-2 to TRBJ1-2; D may be TRBD1 (5 bases). V was clipped by 3 bases and J by 2 bases, with 13 bases between them. The CDR3 contains 15 residues. Germline values: CDR1 SGHTA, CDR2 FQGNSA.

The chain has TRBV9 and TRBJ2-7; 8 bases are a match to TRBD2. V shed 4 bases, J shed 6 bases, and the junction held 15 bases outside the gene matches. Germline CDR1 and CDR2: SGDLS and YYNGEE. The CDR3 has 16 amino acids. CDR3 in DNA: TGTGCCAGCAGCCCGGGGACTAGTGAGGGTGGGGGCGAGCAGTACTTC. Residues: CASSPGTSEGGGEQYF.

CDR3 sequence (DNA): TGCGCCAGCAATCCCTTGGGTAGCGGATACAATGAGCAGTTCTTC. Its translation: CASNPLGSGYNEQFF. The chain links TRBV10-2 to TRBJ2-1; D may be TRBD2 (6 bases). Per germline, CDR1 WSHSY and CDR2 SAAADI. V was cut by 7 bases and J by 4 bases, with 17 bases left in between. CDR3 length: 15 amino acids.

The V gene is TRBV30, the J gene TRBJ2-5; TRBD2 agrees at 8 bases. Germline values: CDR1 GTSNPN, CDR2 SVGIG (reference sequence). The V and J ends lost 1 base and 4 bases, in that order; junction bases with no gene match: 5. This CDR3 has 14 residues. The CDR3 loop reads CAWSGWLAGETQYF. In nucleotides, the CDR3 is TGTGCCTGGAGTGGGTGGCTAGCGGGAGAGACCCAGTACTTC.

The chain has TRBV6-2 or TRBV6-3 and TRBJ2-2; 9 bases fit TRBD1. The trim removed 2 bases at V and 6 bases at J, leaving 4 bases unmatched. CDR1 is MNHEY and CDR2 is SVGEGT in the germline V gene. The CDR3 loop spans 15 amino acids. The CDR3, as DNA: TGTGCCAGCAGTTACACACAGGGGGCCCCCGGGGAGCTGTTTTTT. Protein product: CASSYTQGAPGELFF.

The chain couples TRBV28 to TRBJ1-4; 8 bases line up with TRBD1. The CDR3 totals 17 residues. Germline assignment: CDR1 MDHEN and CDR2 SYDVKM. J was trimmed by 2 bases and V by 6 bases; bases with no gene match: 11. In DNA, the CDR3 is TGTGCCAGCAGCGGATCTGGACAGGGCCCCACTAATGAAAAACTGTTTTTT. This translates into CASSGSGQGPTNEKLFF.

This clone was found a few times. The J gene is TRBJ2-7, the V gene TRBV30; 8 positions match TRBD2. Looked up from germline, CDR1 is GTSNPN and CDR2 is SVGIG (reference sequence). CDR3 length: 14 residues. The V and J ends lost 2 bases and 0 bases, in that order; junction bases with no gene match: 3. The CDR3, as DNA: TGTGCCTGGAGTAAGCTAGCGGGCTCCTACGAGCAGTACTTC. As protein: CAWSKLAGSYEQYF.

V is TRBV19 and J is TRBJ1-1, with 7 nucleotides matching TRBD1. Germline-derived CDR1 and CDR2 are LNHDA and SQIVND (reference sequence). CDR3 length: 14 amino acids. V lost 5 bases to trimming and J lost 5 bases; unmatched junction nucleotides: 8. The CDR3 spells CASSPTGVRTEAFF. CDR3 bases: TGTGCCAGTAGTCCCACAGGGGTGAGAACTGAAGCTTTCTTT.

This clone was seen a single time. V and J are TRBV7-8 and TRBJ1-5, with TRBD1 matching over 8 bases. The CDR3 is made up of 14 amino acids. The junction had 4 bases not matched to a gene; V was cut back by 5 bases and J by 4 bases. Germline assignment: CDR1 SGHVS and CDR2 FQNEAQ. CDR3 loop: CASSRTGSNQPQHF. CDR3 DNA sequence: TGTGCCAGCAGCCGGACAGGGTCGAATCAGCCCCAGCATTTT.

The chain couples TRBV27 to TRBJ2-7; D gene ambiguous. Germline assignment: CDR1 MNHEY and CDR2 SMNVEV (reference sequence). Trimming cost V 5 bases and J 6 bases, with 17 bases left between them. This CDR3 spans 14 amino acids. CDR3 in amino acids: CASSPTLRRCEQYF. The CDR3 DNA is TGTGCCAGCAGTCCTACTTTGCGGAGATGCGAGCAGTACTTC.

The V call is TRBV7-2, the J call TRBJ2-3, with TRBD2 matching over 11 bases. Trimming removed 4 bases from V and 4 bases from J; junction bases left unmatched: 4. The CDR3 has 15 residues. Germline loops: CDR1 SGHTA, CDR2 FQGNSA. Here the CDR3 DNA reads TGTGCCAGCAGCTCAATAGCGGGAGGGCCAGATACGCAGTATTTT. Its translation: CASSSIAGGPDTQYF.

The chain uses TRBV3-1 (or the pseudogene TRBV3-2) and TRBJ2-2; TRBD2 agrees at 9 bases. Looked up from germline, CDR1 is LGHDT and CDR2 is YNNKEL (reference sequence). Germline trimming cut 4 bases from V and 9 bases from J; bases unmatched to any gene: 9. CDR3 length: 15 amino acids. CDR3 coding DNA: TGTGCCAGCAGCCCCCCTCGCGGGGGGGCCCGGGAGCTGTTTTTT. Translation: CASSPPRGGARELFF.

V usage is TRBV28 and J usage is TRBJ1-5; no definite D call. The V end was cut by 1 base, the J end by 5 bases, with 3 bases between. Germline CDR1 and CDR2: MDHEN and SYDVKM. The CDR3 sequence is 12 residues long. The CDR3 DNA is TGTGCCAGCAGTTTATCTCATCAGCCCCAGCATTTT. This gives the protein CASSLSHQPQHF.

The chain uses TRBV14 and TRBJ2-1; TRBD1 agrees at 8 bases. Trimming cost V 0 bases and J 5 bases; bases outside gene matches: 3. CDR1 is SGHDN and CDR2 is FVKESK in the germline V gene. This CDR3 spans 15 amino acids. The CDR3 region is CASSQEDRANNEQFF. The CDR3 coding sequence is TGTGCCAGCAGCCAAGAGGACAGGGCCAACAATGAGCAGTTCTTC.

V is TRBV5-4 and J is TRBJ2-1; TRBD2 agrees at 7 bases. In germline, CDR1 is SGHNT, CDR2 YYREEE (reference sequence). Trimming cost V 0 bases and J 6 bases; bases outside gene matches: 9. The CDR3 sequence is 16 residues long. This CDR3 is CASSLGPGGRVNEQFF. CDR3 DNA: TGTGCCAGCAGCTTGGGCCCAGGCGGGAGAGTCAATGAGCAGTTCTTC.

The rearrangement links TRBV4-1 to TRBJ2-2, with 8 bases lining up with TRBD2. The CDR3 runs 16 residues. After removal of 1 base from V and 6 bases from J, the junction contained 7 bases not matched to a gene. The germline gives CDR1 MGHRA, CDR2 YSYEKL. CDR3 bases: TGCGCCAGCAGCCAAGCTCCTAGCGGGCGGGCCGGGGAGCTGTTTTTT. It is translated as CASSQAPSGRAGELFF.

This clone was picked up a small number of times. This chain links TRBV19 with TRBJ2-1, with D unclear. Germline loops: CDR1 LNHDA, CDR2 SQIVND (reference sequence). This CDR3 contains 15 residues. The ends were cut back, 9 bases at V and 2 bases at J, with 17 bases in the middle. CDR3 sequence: CASNIAGGPYNEQFF. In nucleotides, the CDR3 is TGTGCCAGCAATATAGCAGGTGGTCCCTACAATGAGCAGTTCTTC.